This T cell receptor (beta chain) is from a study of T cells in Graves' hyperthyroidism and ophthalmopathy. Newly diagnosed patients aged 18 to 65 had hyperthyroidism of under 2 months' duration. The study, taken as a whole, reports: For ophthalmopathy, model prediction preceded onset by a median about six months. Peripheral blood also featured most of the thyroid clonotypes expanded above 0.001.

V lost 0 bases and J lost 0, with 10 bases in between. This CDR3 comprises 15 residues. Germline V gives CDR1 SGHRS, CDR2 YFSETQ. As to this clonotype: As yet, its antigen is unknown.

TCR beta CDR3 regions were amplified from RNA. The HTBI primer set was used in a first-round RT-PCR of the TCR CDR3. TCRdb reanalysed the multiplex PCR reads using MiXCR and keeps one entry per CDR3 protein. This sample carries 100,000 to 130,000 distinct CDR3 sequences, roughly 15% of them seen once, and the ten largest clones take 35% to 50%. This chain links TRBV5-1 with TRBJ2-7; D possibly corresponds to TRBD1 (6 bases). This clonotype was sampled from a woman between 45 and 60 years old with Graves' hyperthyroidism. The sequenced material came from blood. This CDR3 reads CASSLGQGYSYEQYF. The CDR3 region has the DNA TGCGCCAGCAGCTTGGGGCAGGGGTACTCCTACGAGCAGTACTTC. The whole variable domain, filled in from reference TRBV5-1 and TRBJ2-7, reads KAGVTQTPRYLIKTRGQQVTLSCSPISGHRSVSWYQQTPGQGLQFLFEYFSETQRNKGNFPGRFSGRQFSNSRSEMNVSTLELGDSALYLCASSLGQGYSYEQYFGPGTRLTVT.